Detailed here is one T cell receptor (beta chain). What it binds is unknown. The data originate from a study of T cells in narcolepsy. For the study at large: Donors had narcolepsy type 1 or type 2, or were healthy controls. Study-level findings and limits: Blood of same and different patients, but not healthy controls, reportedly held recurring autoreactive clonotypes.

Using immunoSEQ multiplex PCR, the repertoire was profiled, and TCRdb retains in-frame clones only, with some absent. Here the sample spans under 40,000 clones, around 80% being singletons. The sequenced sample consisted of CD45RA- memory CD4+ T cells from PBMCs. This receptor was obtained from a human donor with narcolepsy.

The DNA of the CDR3 is TGTGCCAGCAGCGCAGGGGGTAACGGATCACCCCTCCACTTT. Its translation is CASSAGGNGSPLHF. The V call is TRBV7-2, the J call TRBJ1-6; 7 bases line up with TRBD1. Germline V CDR1 and CDR2: SGHTA, FQGNSA. The CDR3 extends over 14 amino acids. V lost 5 bases and J lost 10; bases outside the gene matches: 8.